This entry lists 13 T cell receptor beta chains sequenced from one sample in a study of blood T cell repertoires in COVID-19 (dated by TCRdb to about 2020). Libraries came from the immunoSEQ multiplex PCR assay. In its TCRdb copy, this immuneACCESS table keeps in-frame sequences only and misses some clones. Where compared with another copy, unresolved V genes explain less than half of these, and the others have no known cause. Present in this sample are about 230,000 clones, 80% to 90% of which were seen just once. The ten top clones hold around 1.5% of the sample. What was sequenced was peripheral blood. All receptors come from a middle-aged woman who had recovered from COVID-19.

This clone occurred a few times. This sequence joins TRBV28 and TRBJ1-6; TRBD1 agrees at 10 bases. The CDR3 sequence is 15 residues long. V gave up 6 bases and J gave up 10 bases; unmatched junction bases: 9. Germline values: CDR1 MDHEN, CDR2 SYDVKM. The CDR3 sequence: CASSSGQGKWSPLHF. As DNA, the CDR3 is TGTGCCAGCAGCTCGGGACAGGGGAAGTGGTCACCCCTCCACTTT.

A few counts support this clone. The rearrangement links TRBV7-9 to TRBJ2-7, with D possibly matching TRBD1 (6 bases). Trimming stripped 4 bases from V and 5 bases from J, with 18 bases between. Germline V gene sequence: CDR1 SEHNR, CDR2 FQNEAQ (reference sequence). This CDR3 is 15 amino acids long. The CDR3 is CASSSSAGQINEQYF. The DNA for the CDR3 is TGTGCCAGCAGCTCCAGCGCCGGACAGATCAACGAGCAGTACTTC. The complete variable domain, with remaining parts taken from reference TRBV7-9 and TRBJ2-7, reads DTGVSQNPRHKITKRGQNVTFRCDPISEHNRLYWYRQTLGQGPEFLTYFQNEAQLEKSRLLSDRFSAERPKGSFSTLEIQRTEQGDSAMYLCASSSSAGQINEQYFGPGTRLTVT.

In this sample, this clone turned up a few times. The CDR3: CASSQETLLTFRRVEQYF. The CDR3, as DNA: TGTGCCAGCAGCCAAGAGACACTGCTTACTTTCAGGCGGGTCGAGCAGTACTTC. The rearrangement joins TRBV14 to TRBJ2-7, with a possible D match to TRBD2 (5 bases). The CDR3 extends over 18 amino acids. V dropped 0 bases and J dropped 6 bases, with 24 bases sitting between them. The germline V gene has CDR1 SGHDN and CDR2 FVKESK.

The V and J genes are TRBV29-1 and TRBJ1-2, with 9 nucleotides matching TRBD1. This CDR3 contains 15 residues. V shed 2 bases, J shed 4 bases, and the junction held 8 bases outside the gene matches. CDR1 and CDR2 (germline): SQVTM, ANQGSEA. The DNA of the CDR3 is TGCAGCGTTGAATCGGTTACAGGGGGCGTCTATGGCTACACCTTC. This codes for CSVESVTGGVYGYTF.

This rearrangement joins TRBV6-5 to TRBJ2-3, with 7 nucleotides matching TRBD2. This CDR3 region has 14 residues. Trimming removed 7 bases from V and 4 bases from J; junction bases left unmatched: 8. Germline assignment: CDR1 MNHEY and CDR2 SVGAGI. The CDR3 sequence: CASISLAEADTQYF. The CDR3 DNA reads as TGTGCCAGCATATCCCTAGCGGAAGCAGATACGCAGTATTTT.

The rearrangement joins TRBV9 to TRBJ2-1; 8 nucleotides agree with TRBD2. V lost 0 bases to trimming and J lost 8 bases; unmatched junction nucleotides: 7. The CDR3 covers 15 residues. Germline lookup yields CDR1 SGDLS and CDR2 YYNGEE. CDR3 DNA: TGTGCCAGCAGCGTAGAGGGCGGGGGGACTCATGAGCAGTTCTTC. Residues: CASSVEGGGTHEQFF.

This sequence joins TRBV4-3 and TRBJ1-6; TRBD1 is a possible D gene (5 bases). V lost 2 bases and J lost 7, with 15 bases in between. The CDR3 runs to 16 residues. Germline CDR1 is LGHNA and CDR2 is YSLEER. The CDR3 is CASSQTPSGGNSPLHF. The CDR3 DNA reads TGCGCCAGCAGCCAAACCCCATCGGGGGGGAATTCACCCCTCCACTTT.

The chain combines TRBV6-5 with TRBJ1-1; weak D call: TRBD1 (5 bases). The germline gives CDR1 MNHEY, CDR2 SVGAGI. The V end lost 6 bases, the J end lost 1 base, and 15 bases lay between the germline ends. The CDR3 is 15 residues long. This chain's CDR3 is CASSPTGVRNTEAFF. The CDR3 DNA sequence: TGTGCCAGCAGCCCGACGGGGGTAAGGAACACTGAAGCTTTCTTT.

CDR3 protein: CASSTWTGQANTEAFF. The CDR3, as DNA: TGTGCCAGCTCAACCTGGACGGGACAGGCGAACACTGAAGCTTTCTTT. V is TRBV18 and J is TRBJ1-1; 8 bases match TRBD1. The trim removed 5 bases at V and 1 base at J, leaving 9 bases unmatched. From germline, CDR1 is KGHSH and CDR2 LQKENI. The CDR3 has 16 amino acids.

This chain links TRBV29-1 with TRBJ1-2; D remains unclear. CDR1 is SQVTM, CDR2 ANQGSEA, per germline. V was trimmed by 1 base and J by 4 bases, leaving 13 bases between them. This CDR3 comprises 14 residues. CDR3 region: CSVEGASGLYGYTF. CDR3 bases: TGCAGCGTTGAAGGGGCGTCTGGACTCTATGGCTACACCTTC.

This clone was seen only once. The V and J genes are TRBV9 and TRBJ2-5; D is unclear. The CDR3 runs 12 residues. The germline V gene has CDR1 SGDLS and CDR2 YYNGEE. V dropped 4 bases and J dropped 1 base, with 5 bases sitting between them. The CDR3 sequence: CASSRSQETQYF. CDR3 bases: TGTGCCAGCAGCCGGAGCCAAGAGACCCAGTACTTC.

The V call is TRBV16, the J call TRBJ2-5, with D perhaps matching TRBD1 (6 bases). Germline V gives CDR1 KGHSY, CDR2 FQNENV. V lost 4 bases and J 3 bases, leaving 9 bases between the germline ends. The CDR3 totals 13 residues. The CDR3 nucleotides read TGTGCCAGCAGCCGCAGGGGCGAAGAGACCCAGTACTTC. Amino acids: CASSRRGEETQYF.

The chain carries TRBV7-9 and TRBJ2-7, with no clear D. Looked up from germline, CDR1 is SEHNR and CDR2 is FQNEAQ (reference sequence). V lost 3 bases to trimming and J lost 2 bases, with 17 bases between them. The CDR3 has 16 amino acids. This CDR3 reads CASSFPGDGLTYEQYF. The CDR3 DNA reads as TGTGCCAGCAGCTTCCCAGGCGACGGTTTGACCTACGAGCAGTACTTC.